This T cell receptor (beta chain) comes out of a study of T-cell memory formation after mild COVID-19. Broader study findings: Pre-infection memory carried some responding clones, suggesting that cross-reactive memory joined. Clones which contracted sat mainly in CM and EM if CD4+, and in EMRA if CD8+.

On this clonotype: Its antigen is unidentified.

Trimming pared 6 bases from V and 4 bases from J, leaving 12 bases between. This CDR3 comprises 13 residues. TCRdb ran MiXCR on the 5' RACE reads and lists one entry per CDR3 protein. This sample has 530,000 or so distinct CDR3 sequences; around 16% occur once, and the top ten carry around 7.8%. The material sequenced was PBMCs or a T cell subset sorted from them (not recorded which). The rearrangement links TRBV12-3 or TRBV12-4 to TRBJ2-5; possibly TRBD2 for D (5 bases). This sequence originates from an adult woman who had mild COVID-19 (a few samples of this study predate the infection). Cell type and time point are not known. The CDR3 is CASSDLATETQYF. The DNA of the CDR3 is TGTGCCAGCAGCGATCTAGCAACAGAGACCCAGTACTTC.